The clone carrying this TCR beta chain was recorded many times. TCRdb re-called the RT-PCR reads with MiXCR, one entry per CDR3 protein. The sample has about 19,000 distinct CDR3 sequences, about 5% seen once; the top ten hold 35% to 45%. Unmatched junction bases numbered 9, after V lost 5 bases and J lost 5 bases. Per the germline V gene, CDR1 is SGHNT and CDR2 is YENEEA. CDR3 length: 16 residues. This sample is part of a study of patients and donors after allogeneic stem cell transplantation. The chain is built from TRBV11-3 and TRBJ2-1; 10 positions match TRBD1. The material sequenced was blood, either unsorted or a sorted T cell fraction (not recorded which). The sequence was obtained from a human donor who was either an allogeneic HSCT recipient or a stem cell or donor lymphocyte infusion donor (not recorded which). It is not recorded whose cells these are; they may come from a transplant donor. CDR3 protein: CASSPFRQGADNEQFF. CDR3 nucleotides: TGTGCCAGCAGCCCTTTCAGACAGGGGGCCGACAATGAGCAGTTCTTC.